The entry below describes one TCR beta chain. Some clones are missing from TCRdb's copy, which holds only in-frame ones; the method was immunoSEQ multiplex PCR. The sample comprises over 65,000 clones, 80% of which are singletons, and 9.5% to 15% rests with the top ten. This specimen belongs to a study of blood T cell repertoires in COVID-19. CDR1 is MDHEN, CDR2 SYDVKM, per germline. Trimming pared 1 base from V and 5 bases from J, leaving 14 bases between. The CDR3 is made up of 15 amino acids. The chain couples TRBV28 to TRBJ2-5; a weak D match, TRBD1 (6 bases). The TCR sequence derives from a middle-aged woman with active or convalescent COVID-19. Sequencing used peripheral blood. The CDR3: CASSLSQTQGETQYF. For the CDR3, the DNA is TGTGCCAGCAGTTTATCGCAGACTCAGGGGGAGACCCAGTACTTC.